This T cell receptor beta chain was captured in a study of PD-1 blockade in classical Hodgkin lymphoma. This clone has only one observation. The target antigen is unknown. The CDR3 is 18 amino acids. V was cut by 0 bases and J by 0 bases, with 17 bases left in between. In germline, CDR1 is SGHRS, CDR2 YFSETQ. Notes on the study in general: Complete responders started with a diversity level that resembled newly diagnosed patients at baseline. Before treatment, TCR diversity in newly diagnosed patients was reportedly lower than in healthy donors.

The sample's time point: cycle 4 day 1 (C4D1), after less than 7 weeks of nivolumab. Each patient experienced a relapse that followed autologous stem cell transplantation, and brentuximab vedotin exposure varied. Measured with immunoSEQ multiplex PCR; TCRdb has only the in-frame clones, and not every one. The sample consists of approximately 52,000 clones, around nine tenths of them appearing once. The source is a human donor with classical Hodgkin lymphoma. Sequences were derived from peripheral blood mononuclear cells (PBMCs), sampled before the fourth cycle of nivolumab. The chain couples TRBV5-1 to TRBJ2-3; a weak D match, TRBD2 (6 bases). Here the CDR3 DNA reads TGCGCCAGCAGCTTGGGGAGGGCACGGGCTACTAGCACAGATACGCAGTATTTT. Amino acid sequence: CASSLGRARATSTDTQYF.